The 4 T cell receptor beta chains below all came from one sample that was sequenced in a study of blood T cell repertoires in COVID-19. Sequencing used immunoSEQ multiplex PCR; TCRdb keeps in-frame clones, though not all of them. The sample has roughly 170,000 clones; around 80% are singletons. The sequencing sample was made of PBMCs or T cells enriched from blood (not recorded which). The receptors originated from a woman aged 45-60 years who had recovered from COVID-19.

This chain joins TRBV7-2 and TRBJ2-5, with TRBD1 matching over 10 bases. The V gene end was trimmed by 2 bases and the J gene end by 5 bases; junction bases not matched to a gene: 8. The CDR3 extends over 16 amino acids. Germline V lookup: CDR1 SGHTA, CDR2 FQGNSA. DNA for the CDR3: TGTGCCAGCAGCTTACCGGGGACAGGGGAAACCGAGACCCAGTACTTC. Translation: CASSLPGTGETETQYF.

This chain uses TRBV4-3 with TRBJ1-2; D possibly corresponds to TRBD1 (6 bases). The length of the CDR3 is 15 residues. Germline CDR1 reads LGHNA; CDR2 reads YSLEER. Trimming left V 4 bases short and J 2 bases short, with 14 bases between. The CDR3 reads CASSPRTASNYGYTF. CDR3 DNA sequence: TGCGCCAGCAGCCCACGGACAGCATCAAACTATGGCTACACCTTC.

This sequence joins TRBV7-2 and TRBJ2-1; unclear D gene. The CDR3 runs 12 residues. Germline CDR1 SGHTA, CDR2 FQGNSA. The V and J ends lost 3 bases and 6 bases respectively, with 6 bases between them. Here the CDR3 reads CASSFLGNEQFF. The CDR3 DNA is TGTGCCAGCAGCTTCCTCGGCAATGAGCAGTTCTTC.

The J gene is TRBJ1-1, the V gene TRBV11-3; the D is unclear. Germline values: CDR1 SGHNT, CDR2 YENEEA. Trimming pared 5 bases from V and 4 bases from J, leaving 14 bases between. The CDR3 is made up of 14 amino acids. DNA for the CDR3: TGTGCCAGCAGCCCAGGTGCAGTAGGCACTGAAGCTTTCTTT. It specifies CASSPGAVGTEAFF.